The 11 T cell receptor beta chains presented below share a single source sample, sequenced in a study of blood T cell repertoires in COVID-19 (dated by TCRdb to about 2020). Libraries were made using the immunoSEQ multiplex PCR assay. TCRdb carries this immuneACCESS record with in-frame sequences only. Its versions omit some clonotypes, under half of them owing to an unresolved V gene in the studies checked, with the rest unexplained. This sample gives 200,000 to 300,000 clones in total; over 70% of them show up just once. Clones ranked in the top ten supply 7.9% of the sample. Sequencing was done on a sample of peripheral blood. All receptors come from a woman over 75 with acute or convalescent COVID-19.

This clone appeared a few times. The rearrangement joins TRBV9 to TRBJ1-6, with D maybe TRBD1 (5 bases). The V end lost 0 bases, the J end lost 12 bases, and 13 bases lay between the germline ends. Germline lookup yields CDR1 SGDLS and CDR2 YYNGEE. The CDR3 loop spans 14 amino acids. This CDR3 reads CASSVDRGTGPLHF. Here the CDR3 DNA reads TGTGCCAGCAGCGTAGATCGGGGGACGGGACCCCTCCACTTT. The complete variable domain, with remaining parts taken from reference TRBV9 and TRBJ1-6, reads DSGVTQTPKHLITATGQRVTLRCSPRSGDLSVYWYQQSLDQGLQFLIQYYNGEERAKGNILERFSAQQFPDLHSELNLSSLELGDSALYFCASSVDRGTGPLHFGNGTRLTVT.

This chain links TRBV29-1 with TRBJ1-5; 9 nucleotides agree with TRBD1. CDR1 SQVTM and CDR2 ANQGSEA come from the germline V gene. V was pared by 6 bases and J by 5 bases, with 5 bases of the junction left unmatched. This CDR3 contains 13 residues. CDR3 protein: CSVQTGGDQPQHF. The CDR3 region has the DNA TGCAGCGTCCAGACAGGGGGGGATCAGCCCCAGCATTTT.

V gene TRBV4-2 combines with J gene TRBJ2-1; 13 nucleotides agree with TRBD2. Germline V gene data show CDR1 as LGHNA and CDR2 as YNFKEQ. This CDR3 comprises 19 residues. The junction had 15 bases not matched to a gene; V was cut back by 0 bases and J by 10 bases. CDR3 DNA sequence: TGTGCCAGCAGCCAAGAGAGGACTAGCGGGAGAACCAACCACTGGGAGCAGTTCTTC. The encoded protein is CASSQERTSGRTNHWEQFF.

The V gene is TRBV5-1, the J gene TRBJ1-1; D gene unclear. The CDR3 covers 15 residues. CDR1 is SGHRS, CDR2 YFSETQ, per germline. Trimming cost V 2 bases and J 1 base, with 12 bases left between them. CDR3: CASSLHPGTNTEAFF. For the CDR3, the DNA is TGCGCCAGCAGCTTACATCCAGGTACGAACACTGAAGCTTTCTTT. Based on the CDR3 plus reference TRBV5-1 and TRBJ1-1, the full variable domain is KAGVTQTPRYLIKTRGQQVTLSCSPISGHRSVSWYQQTPGQGLQFLFEYFSETQRNKGNFPGRFSGRQFSNSRSEMNVSTLELGDSALYLCASSLHPGTNTEAFFGQGTRLTVV.

This clone showed up just a few times. This CDR3 is also generated by other DNA sequences in the sample. This chain links TRBV3-1 (or the pseudogene TRBV3-2) with TRBJ1-1; D unresolved. V was pared by 0 bases and J by 0 bases, with 5 bases between. Germline assignment: CDR1 LGHDT and CDR2 YNNKEL (reference sequence). The CDR3 is 14 residues long. The CDR3 DNA reads as TGTGCCAGCAGCCAAGACCGAGTGAACACTGAAGCTTTCTTT. Translating gives CASSQDRVNTEAFF.

The genes are TRBV28 and TRBJ1-4, with a tentative D call TRBD1 (6 bases). V gave up 5 bases and J gave up 7 bases, with 14 bases separating them. The CDR3 is made up of 14 amino acids. Germline V lookup: CDR1 MDHEN, CDR2 SYDVKM. The CDR3 DNA reads as TGTGCCAGCAGTCCGGGGGGGCAGGGTGAAAAACTGTTTTTT. Encoded protein: CASSPGGQGEKLFF.

The chain combines TRBV18 with TRBJ1-1, with D perhaps TRBD1 (5 bases). This CDR3 has 15 amino acids. Trimming stripped 3 bases from V and 5 bases from J, with 16 bases between. Germline V gene sequence: CDR1 KGHSH, CDR2 LQKENI. Written as DNA, the CDR3 is TGTGCCAGCTCACCCGGAGGGGTAGGACGGACTGAAGCTTTCTTT. This translates into CASSPGGVGRTEAFF.

This clone was seen a few times. The J gene is TRBJ1-4, the V gene TRBV28; 10 bases are a match to TRBD1. Germline CDR1 and CDR2: MDHEN and SYDVKM. This CDR3 has 17 amino acids. V was clipped by 3 bases and J by 5 bases; unmatched bases: 9. The DNA for the CDR3 is TGTGCCAGCAGTTTTCGGTCCCCGGGACAGGGGAATGAAAAACTGTTTTTT. This encodes CASSFRSPGQGNEKLFF.

This clone was seen only a few times. This chain joins TRBV6-5 and TRBJ2-1; D might be TRBD1 (5 bases). CDR1 is MNHEY and CDR2 is SVGAGI in the germline V gene. This CDR3 contains 15 residues. Trimming left V 6 bases short and J 7 bases short, with 19 bases between. The CDR3 DNA sequence: TGTGCCAGCAGCCGCTATGGTGGGGCGCAAAATGAGCAGTTCTTC. It yields the protein CASSRYGGAQNEQFF.

The gene calls are TRBV5-8 and TRBJ1-5; 7 nucleotides match TRBD1. V shed 0 bases, J shed 1 base, and the junction held 1 base outside the gene matches. CDR1 is SGHTS, CDR2 YDEGEE, per germline. The length of the CDR3 is 15 residues. The CDR3 DNA is TGTGCCAGCAGCTTGGGACAGGGAAGCAATCAGCCCCAGCATTTT. It is translated as CASSLGQGSNQPQHF.

This chain connects TRBV4-2 to TRBJ1-2, with a possible D match to TRBD1 (5 bases). This CDR3 has 16 amino acids. The germline gives CDR1 LGHNA, CDR2 YNFKEQ. Trimming pared 0 bases from V and 0 bases from J, leaving 11 bases between. CDR3 nucleotides: TGTGCCAGCAGCCAAGAGCCGAGACAGTCTAACTATGGCTACACCTTC. Encoded protein: CASSQEPRQSNYGYTF.